This T cell receptor (beta chain) was found in a study of low-dose radiotherapy and immunotherapy resistance in tumors. Time point defined: before trial treatment. Nivolumab, ipilimumab, aspirin, low-dose cyclophosphamide and low-dose radiotherapy were given to donors. Germline CDR1 is DFQATT and CDR2 is SNEGSKA (reference sequence). The CDR3 totals 13 residues. The ends were cut back, 3 bases at V and 6 bases at J, with 12 bases in the middle. This clonotype was seen ten or more times. For amplifying TCRs, the PCR ran for about 22 cycles with Phusion, which was used together with a constant-region primer and the adapter on the V primers. Each CDR3 protein gets one entry after TCRdb re-called the reads with MiXCR. Among fewer than 60,000 distinct CDR3 sequences listed, approximately 12% were seen once.

This sequence originates from a female donor with ovarian cancer. The genes are TRBV20-1 and TRBJ2-1; weak D call: TRBD1 (5 bases). The source was PBMCs, collected before treatment. CDR3 sequence reads: CSASPTGRNEQFF. The DNA of the CDR3 is TGCAGTGCTAGCCCAACAGGACGCAATGAGCAGTTCTTC.